Reported below is one TCR beta chain. The data were obtained in a study of blood T cell repertoires in COVID-19. The trim removed 5 bases at V and 4 bases at J, leaving 5 bases unmatched. This CDR3 is 14 amino acids long. Germline V gene lookup returns CDR1 MDHEN and CDR2 SYDVKM. Authors' analysis steps: Reference gene primer amplification gave estimated nucleated cell counts. The repertoire was sequenced with immunoSEQ multiplex PCR; TCRdb's copy has only in-frame clones and lacks some. The V and J calls and clone size come from that table; D and trimming were worked out from the DNA. The sample has about 100,000 clones; about 85% are singletons.

This sequence originates from a human donor in a cohort sampled during active COVID-19. The specimen was peripheral blood. The chain joins TRBV28 to TRBJ2-7; 10 positions match TRBD1. The CDR3 reads CASSPGQGTYEQYF. The CDR3 region has the DNA TGTGCCAGCAGTCCGGGACAGGGGACGTACGAGCAGTACTTC. The full variable domain, in which reference TRBV28 and TRBJ2-7 provide the parts outside the CDR3, is DVKVTQSSRYLVKRTGEKVFLECVQDMDHENMFWYRQDPGLGLRLIYFSYDVKMKEKGDIPEGYSVSREKKERFSLILESASTNQTSMYLCASSPGQGTYEQYFGPGTRLTVT.